This TCR beta chain was sequenced in a study of cytomegalovirus exposure and HLA in healthy donors. Broader study findings: In a later analysis, HLA-associated TCR beta chains were more clonally expanded than equally common others. A later analysis revealed that TCR association rates differed between HLA loci, peaking at DRB1 and bottoming out at HLA-C.

The PCR was carried out with 60 Vbeta primers and 13 Jbeta primers. TCRdb's copy holds only in-frame clones and misses some; the assay was immunoSEQ multiplex PCR. The table shows around 120,000 clones, with 75% to 90% occurring only once. As for this clone: Its target is unknown.

Germline CDR1 and CDR2: MNHEY and SVGAGI. J lost 10 bases, V lost 1 base, and 15 bases had no gene match. CDR3 size: 16 residues. The rearrangement links TRBV6-5 to TRBJ1-2; TRBD1 aligns across 7 bases. The sample taken for sequencing was PBMCs. The TCR comes from a woman aged 40 to 50 in good health and CMV-seropositive. In nucleotides, the CDR3 is TGTGCCAGCAGTTACTTAACAATCACAGGGGACGTCCCCTACACCTTC. This translates into CASSYLTITGDVPYTF.